This TCR beta chain was sequenced in a study of blood T cell repertoires in COVID-19. Here immunoSEQ multiplex PCR was the method, and the copy in TCRdb shows in-frame clones only, minus some. This repertoire shows hundreds of thousands of clones, roughly 89% found once; its top ten account for around 4.8%. Recruits, aged roughly 18 to 90 years, lived in 20 to 30 US areas. The trim removed 5 bases at V and 2 bases at J, leaving 6 bases unmatched. The CDR3 sequence is 14 residues long. In germline, CDR1 is LNHDA, CDR2 SQIVND (reference sequence). Sequenced: PBMCs or T cells enriched from blood (not recorded which). The TCR comes from a man aged 55 to 70 who had recovered from COVID-19. The chain has TRBV19 and TRBJ2-7, with TRBD1 matching over 7 bases. The DNA of the CDR3 is TGTGCCAGTAGTCCTAGGGACAGACCCTACGAGCAGTACTTC. This translates into CASSPRDRPYEQYF.